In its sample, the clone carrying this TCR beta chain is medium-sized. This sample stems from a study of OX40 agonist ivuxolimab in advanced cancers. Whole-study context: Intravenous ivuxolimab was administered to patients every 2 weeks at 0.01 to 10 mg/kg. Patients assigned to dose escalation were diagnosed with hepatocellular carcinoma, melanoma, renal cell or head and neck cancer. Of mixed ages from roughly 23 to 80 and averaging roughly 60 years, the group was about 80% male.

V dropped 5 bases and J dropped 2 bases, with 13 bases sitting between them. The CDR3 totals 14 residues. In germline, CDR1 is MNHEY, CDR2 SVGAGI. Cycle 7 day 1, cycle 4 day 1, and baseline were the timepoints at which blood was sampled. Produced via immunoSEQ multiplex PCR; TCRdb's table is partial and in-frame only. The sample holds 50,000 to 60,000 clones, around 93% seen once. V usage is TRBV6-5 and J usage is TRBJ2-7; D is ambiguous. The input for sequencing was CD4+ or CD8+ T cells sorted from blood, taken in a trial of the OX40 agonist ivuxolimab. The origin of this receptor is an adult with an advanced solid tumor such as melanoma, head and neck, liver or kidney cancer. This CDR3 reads CASSRRTDTYEQYF. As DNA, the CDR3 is TGTGCCAGCAGTCGTAGGACCGATACCTACGAGCAGTACTTC.